One sample yielded the 27 T cell receptor beta chains listed below, sequenced in a study of vaccination effects on CD4 cells after COVID-19. Viral peptide pools were used in the ViraFEST assay to expand antigen-specific CD4+ T cells, and sequencing came afterward. With about ten days of culture completed, CD4+ T cells were isolated. The healthy vaccine recipients, who had no prior SARS-CoV-2 infection, showed negative nucleocapsid antibodies. Assay used: immunoSEQ multiplex PCR; TCRdb lists only in-frame clones, some missing. The sample has 26,000 or so clones, over 65% seen once. No antigen has been identified for these receptors. This specimen was CD4+ T cells from PBMCs cultured with HCoV-NL63 spike peptides, taken before COVID-19 vaccination. The receptors were gathered from a human donor who received a COVID-19 vaccine.

The rearrangement uses TRBV2 and TRBJ1-1; possibly TRBD1 for D (6 bases). Germline CDR1 reads SNHLY; CDR2 reads FYNNEI. The CDR3 has 13 residues. V was pared by 7 bases and J by 1 base, with 10 bases between. The CDR3 loop is CASTGTWNTEAFF. The CDR3 region has the DNA TGTGCCAGCACAGGGACATGGAACACTGAAGCTTTCTTT. Looking up the rest from reference TRBV2 and TRBJ1-1 gives the full variable domain: EPEVTQTPSHQVTQMGQEVILRCVPISNHLYFYWYRQILGQKVEFLVSFYNNEISEKSEIFDDQFSVERPDGSNFTLKIRSTKLEDSAMYFCASTGTWNTEAFFGQGTRLTVV.

This chain connects TRBV5-1 to TRBJ1-3; D not resolved. This CDR3 is built from 19 residues. Germline V CDR1 and CDR2: SGHRS, YFSETQ. V was shortened by 0 bases and J by 0 bases, with 19 bases between the two germline ends. This CDR3 reads CASSLGRTNPSSSGNTIYF. CDR3 nucleotides: TGCGCCAGCAGCTTGGGCCGAACTAACCCCTCGAGCTCTGGAAACACCATATATTTT.

This clone is a singleton in its sample. V gene TRBV5-1 combines with J gene TRBJ2-7; D is perhaps TRBD1 (5 bases). The ends were cut back, 0 bases at V and 0 bases at J, with 16 bases in the middle. The V gene's germline CDR1 is SGHRS and CDR2 YFSETQ. This CDR3 comprises 17 residues. This CDR3 reads CASSLGLLGPSSYEQYF. DNA for the CDR3: TGCGCCAGCAGCTTGGGTTTATTGGGGCCCTCCTCCTACGAGCAGTACTTC.

This clone has only a few counts. The chain couples TRBV29-1 to TRBJ1-2, with TRBD1 matching over 8 bases. V dropped 4 bases and J dropped 8; count of bases not matched to a gene: 9. CDR1 and CDR2 (germline): SQVTM, ANQGSEA. The CDR3 is made up of 13 amino acids. Written as DNA, the CDR3 is TGCAGCGTTGTCCAACTGACAGGGGAGGGCTACACCTTC. Its protein is CSVVQLTGEGYTF. Complete variable domain (other parts from reference TRBV29-1 and TRBJ1-2): SAVISQKPSRDICQRGTSLTIQCQVDSQVTMMFWYRQQPGQSLTLIATANQGSEATYESGFVIDKFPISRPNLTFSTLTVSNMSPEDSSIYLCSVVQLTGEGYTFGSGTRLTVV.

This chain joins TRBV3-1 (or the pseudogene TRBV3-2) and TRBJ1-2, with D possibly being TRBD1 (5 bases). The ends were cut back, 1 base at V and 5 bases at J, with 11 bases in the middle. Germline values: CDR1 LGHDT, CDR2 YNNKEL (reference sequence). The CDR3 is 14 amino acids. The CDR3 DNA reads TGTGCCAGCAGCCAAGGAGAGGGGCCTTATGGCTACACCTTC. Translated: CASSQGEGPYGYTF.

The V and J genes are TRBV28 and TRBJ2-7; TRBD1 matches 9 bases. The V gene's germline CDR1 is MDHEN and CDR2 SYDVKM. The CDR3 consists of 15 residues. V gave up 5 bases and J gave up 2 bases; unmatched junction bases: 7. Written as DNA, the CDR3 is TGTGCCAGCAGTCCCCCCGGGACAGGGACCTACGAGCAGTACTTC. Amino acids: CASSPPGTGTYEQYF.

V gene TRBV5-1 combines with J gene TRBJ2-7; D possibly uses TRBD1 or TRBD2 (5 bases each). CDR1 and CDR2 (germline): SGHRS, YFSETQ. CDR3 length: 15 amino acids. V lost 5 bases, J lost 6 bases, and 21 bases lay in between. The CDR3 spells CASSTGPIPGAEQYF. Here the CDR3 DNA reads TGCGCCAGCAGTACAGGCCCAATCCCCGGGGCCGAGCAGTACTTC.

This clone was detected only a few times. The junction differs from germline at one of its ends, possibly a read error. The rearrangement uses TRBV7-9 and TRBJ2-3; no firm D call. CDR3 length equals 12 residues. In germline, CDR1 is SEHNR, CDR2 FQNEAQ (reference sequence). CDR3 DNA: TGTGCCAGCAGCTTGTTTCCAGACCCTATCCATTTT. Translation gives CASSLFPDPIHF.

The V gene is TRBV5-4, the J gene TRBJ2-2; the D gene could be TRBD1 or TRBD2 (5 bases each). This CDR3 is built from 19 residues. CDR1 is SGHNT and CDR2 is YYREEE in the germline V gene (reference sequence). The V end lost 4 bases, the J end lost 1 base, and 23 bases lay between the germline ends. The CDR3 nucleotides read TGTGCCAGCAGCCTCAAGTCGCAGGGACCCCAATTGAACACCGGGGAGCTGTTTTTT. Translating gives CASSLKSQGPQLNTGELFF.

The chain has TRBV19 and TRBJ2-6; the D gene is possibly TRBD1 (6 bases). There are 16 residues in the CDR3. Trimming took 2 bases from V and 2 from J, leaving 10 bases between them. The germline CDR1 and CDR2 sequences are LNHDA and SQIVND (reference sequence). Written as DNA, the CDR3 is TGTGCCAGTAGTATACATGGGACAACTGGGGCCAACGTCCTGACTTTC. Encoded protein: CASSIHGTTGANVLTF.

This chain joins TRBV5-4 and TRBJ1-1; TRBD1 might be the D (6 bases). The CDR3 extends over 16 amino acids. V was trimmed by 2 bases and J by 5 bases, leaving 19 bases between them. Germline V gene lookup returns CDR1 SGHNT and CDR2 YYREEE (reference sequence). CDR3 region: CASSFLLRGGDTEAFF. CDR3 nucleotide sequence: TGTGCCAGCAGCTTCCTACTGAGGGGGGGGGATACTGAAGCTTTCTTT.

The chain links TRBV6-6 to TRBJ1-1; D possibly corresponds to TRBD1 (5 bases). This CDR3 has 14 residues. CDR1 is MNHNY, CDR2 SVGAGI, per germline (reference sequence). Trimming took off 2 bases at V and 1 base at J, with 8 bases between the two ends. CDR3 DNA: TGTGCCAGCAGTTACCCCGGACAGAACACTGAAGCTTTCTTT. Translation: CASSYPGQNTEAFF.

The chain combines TRBV2 with TRBJ2-4; 10 bases align to TRBD1. V shed 5 bases and J 4 bases; nucleotides not matched to a gene: 5. This CDR3 has 15 amino acids. CDR1 and CDR2 from the germline V gene are SNHLY and FYNNEI. CDR3 DNA: TGTGCCAGCAGTCCCGACAGGGGGCTAAAAAACATTCAGTACTTC. Encoded protein: CASSPDRGLKNIQYF.

The chain has TRBV18 and TRBJ1-2; D gene uncertain. Deletions cut 9 bases from V and 7 bases from J, with 15 bases between. Germline loops: CDR1 KGHSH, CDR2 LQKENI. The CDR3 consists of 12 residues. DNA for the CDR3: TGTGCCAGGACGGGAGCCCACTGTGGCTACACCTTC. The encoded protein is CARTGAHCGYTF.

CDR3 protein: CASSIYPGGNYEQYF. CDR3 in DNA: TGTGCCAGTAGTATATATCCAGGGGGAAACTACGAGCAGTACTTC. The chain employs TRBV19 and TRBJ2-7; 7 positions agree with TRBD1. V dropped 2 bases and J dropped 3; count of bases not matched to a gene: 7. The CDR3 has 15 residues. CDR1 and CDR2 from the germline V gene are LNHDA and SQIVND (reference sequence).

This clone occurred a few times. The chain combines TRBV18 with TRBJ1-1, with D perhaps TRBD1 (5 bases). CDR3 length: 18 amino acids. Germline V gene data show CDR1 as KGHSH and CDR2 as LQKENI. Trimming removed 3 bases at V and 2 bases at J, with 22 bases between. CDR3 amino acids: CASSPYWDFRRVNTEAFF. Here the CDR3 DNA reads TGTGCCAGCTCACCTTATTGGGACTTTCGACGGGTCAACACTGAAGCTTTCTTT.

The rearrangement joins TRBV3-1 (or the pseudogene TRBV3-2) to TRBJ1-5, with D tentatively TRBD1 (6 bases). The CDR3 has 14 residues. Germline-derived CDR1 and CDR2 are LGHDT and YNNKEL (reference sequence). V dropped 3 bases and J dropped 2 bases, with 8 bases sitting between them. CDR3 DNA sequence: TGTGCCAGCAGCCATTCAGGGGGCAATCAGCCCCAGCATTTT. Translating gives CASSHSGGNQPQHF.

V and J are TRBV20-1 and TRBJ2-5; unclear D gene. V shed 5 bases and J shed 5 bases, with 6 bases lying between them. The CDR3 has 10 residues. Looked up from germline, CDR1 is DFQATT and CDR2 is SNEGSKA (reference sequence). In DNA form, the CDR3 reads TGCAGTGCTGGGTGGGAGACCCAGTACTTC. Protein product: CSAGWETQYF.

The J gene is TRBJ2-1, the V gene TRBV6-5, with 7 bases that match TRBD2. V dropped 7 bases and J dropped 5; count of bases not matched to a gene: 8. Germline CDR1 and CDR2: MNHEY and SVGAGI. There are 14 residues in the CDR3. CDR3 bases: TGTGCCAGCAAGAATAGCGGGTCAAACAATGAGCAGTTCTTC. As protein: CASKNSGSNNEQFF.

The chain links TRBV18 to TRBJ1-5; D is uncertain. V dropped 3 bases and J dropped 5 bases, with 8 bases sitting between them. Germline V gene data show CDR1 as KGHSH and CDR2 as LQKENI. The CDR3 consists of 13 residues. CDR3 region: CASSPTADQPQHF. The CDR3 DNA reads TGTGCCAGCTCACCCACAGCCGATCAGCCCCAGCATTTT.

This clone was counted only a few times. V is TRBV14 and J is TRBJ2-3; TRBD1 might be the D (6 bases). This CDR3 spans 15 amino acids. Between the trimmed V and J ends, which lost 4 bases and 3 bases, there was a span of 14 bases. Germline V gene data show CDR1 as SGHDN and CDR2 as FVKESK. In DNA form, the CDR3 reads TGTGCCAGCAGCCTTAACAGGGTGTCGACAGATACGCAGTATTTT. Protein: CASSLNRVSTDTQYF.

This rearrangement joins TRBV3-1 (or the pseudogene TRBV3-2) to TRBJ2-1, with no clear D. Germline V gives CDR1 LGHDT, CDR2 YNNKEL (reference sequence). The CDR3 is 9 residues long. Trimming took 3 bases from V and 15 from J, leaving 6 bases between them. The DNA of the CDR3 is TGTGCCAGCAGCCAGACCCGGTTCTTC. The encoded protein is CASSQTRFF.

The chain uses TRBV30 and TRBJ1-5; 8 bases align to TRBD1. Germline CDR1 reads GTSNPN; CDR2 reads SVGIG (reference sequence). V shed 0 bases and J 7 bases; nucleotides not matched to a gene: 2. There are 13 residues in the CDR3. The CDR3 bases are TGTGCCTGGAGTGTAACAGGGGGACAGCCCCAGCATTTT. Translated: CAWSVTGGQPQHF.

This clone appeared a few times. V gene TRBV16 combines with J gene TRBJ1-2; possibly TRBD1 for D (6 bases). Germline CDR1 reads KGHSY; CDR2 reads FQNENV. Trimming left V 4 bases short and J 0 bases short, with 9 bases between. The CDR3 runs to 14 residues. The DNA for the CDR3 is TGTGCCAGCAGCCTTTGGACAGCTAACTATGGCTACACCTTC. It encodes CASSLWTANYGYTF.

This clone was detected a few times. V usage is TRBV10-1 and J usage is TRBJ2-7; D may be TRBD1 (6 bases). CDR3 length: 14 amino acids. CDR1 is WNHNN and CDR2 is SYGVQD in the germline V gene (reference sequence). V lost 5 bases, J lost 3 bases, and 14 bases lay in between. Written as DNA, the CDR3 is TGCGCCAGCAGTTCGGATTGGGGACACTACGAGCAGTACTTC. This gives the protein CASSSDWGHYEQYF.

This rearrangement joins TRBV2 to TRBJ1-5; D possibly corresponds to TRBD1 (6 bases). The CDR3 has 15 amino acids. Germline CDR1 SNHLY, CDR2 FYNNEI. Trimming took 5 bases from V and 3 from J, leaving 14 bases between them. This CDR3 is CASSPDSASNQPQHF. The CDR3 region has the DNA TGTGCCAGCAGTCCGGACAGTGCATCCAATCAGCCCCAGCATTTT.

The chain recombines TRBV25-1 with TRBJ2-7; 8 bases match TRBD1. Trimming took 2 bases from V and 0 from J; bases not matched to a gene: 6. From germline, CDR1 is MGHDK and CDR2 SYGVNS. The CDR3 has 16 amino acids. In nucleotides, the CDR3 is TGTGCCAGCAGTGAACCGCACGGACAGGGCTCCTACGAGCAGTACTTC. Its protein product is CASSEPHGQGSYEQYF.